Listed below are T cell receptor beta chains from one sample, sequenced in a study of cytomegalovirus exposure and HLA in healthy donors. Sequencing was performed with immunoSEQ multiplex PCR; in TCRdb, only in-frame clones are kept and a portion is missing. The data show over 130,000 clones, more than 65% seen once. Sequenced material: PBMCs. The receptor set was obtained from a man in his fifties in good health and CMV-seropositive. Each CDR3 is given with its conserved first and last residue.

v_gene	j_gene	CDR3aa
TRBV5-6	TRBJ2-7	CASSPKGQGSYEQYF
TRBV6-1	TRBJ1-4	CASMESGVEKLFF
TRBV5-1	TRBJ2-7	CASSLGSGELEQYF
TRBV28	TRBJ2-3	CASARLAGGTQYF
TRBV27	TRBJ2-7	CASSFLGDSSYEQYF
TRBV9	TRBJ2-1	CASSGSGRGYNEQFF
TRBV28	TRBJ1-2	CASSLSRGRVYGYTF
TRBV5-4	TRBJ2-7	CASSPRRAASSYEQYF
TRBV7-3	TRBJ2-1	CASSAGLRSEQFF
TRBV5-6	TRBJ2-5	CASSPRTGGRETQYF
TRBV28	TRBJ1-2	CASRNENGRGMEGYTF
TRBV4-1	TRBJ2-7	CASSETGQAYEQYF
TRBV9	TRBJ1-4	CASSSGGSTNEKLFF
TRBV6-1	TRBJ2-1	CASSLENEQFF
TRBV4-2	TRBJ1-3	CASSQVYSGGGNTIYF
TRBV30	TRBJ2-7	CAWRARYEQYF
TRBV28	TRBJ1-2	CASRHQISYGYTF
TRBV19	TRBJ2-1	CASSIVLGAQGEQFF
TRBV28	TRBJ2-7	CASIPGQSSYEQYF
TRBV7-8	TRBJ2-5	CASSLVPGKTQYF
TRBV20-1	TRBJ2-7	CSARTSYEQYF
TRBV6-5	TRBJ2-7	CASSRDSYEQYF
TRBV6-1	TRBJ1-1	CASSEVRGLGTEAFF
TRBV28	TRBJ1-2	CASTPQGRSGYTF
TRBV5-1	TRBJ2-2	CASSLGQPDGELFF
TRBV9	TRBJ2-7	CASSVSSVGEQYF